This T cell receptor (beta chain) appears in the sequencing data of a study of cytomegalovirus exposure and HLA in healthy donors. Germline values: CDR1 SGHVS, CDR2 FQNEAQ. The V end lost 2 bases, the J end lost 1 base, and 11 bases lay between the germline ends. The CDR3 spans 15 residues. Note on this clone: What it recognizes is unknown.

Study-wide findings and caveats: Follow-up analysis found HLA locus-dependent TCR association rates, highest for DRB1 and lowest for HLA-C.

Amplification used 60 Vbeta primers and 13 Jbeta primers. Only in-frame clones appear in the TCRdb table, and some are missing; sequencing was by immunoSEQ multiplex PCR. Of fewer than 130,000 clones detected, roughly 70% appear once; the ten largest clones hold roughly 10%. The specimen sequenced was PBMCs. This clonotype was obtained from a middle-aged man in good health and CMV-seropositive. V is TRBV7-8 and J is TRBJ1-1, with D possibly being TRBD1 (5 bases). CDR3 DNA: TGTGCCAGCAGCTTATCGACAGTACCGAACACTGAAGCTTTCTTT. Protein sequence: CASSLSTVPNTEAFF.